The 18 T cell receptor beta chains reported below all come from one sample, sequenced in a study of cytomegalovirus exposure and HLA in healthy donors. TCRdb's table, derived via immunoSEQ multiplex PCR, lists solely in-frame clones and lacks some. There are about 130,000 clones in the sample; approximately 94% occur only once, and roughly 1.3% lies in the top ten. Sequenced sample: PBMCs. The receptors derive from a woman in her late teens or twenties in good health and CMV-seronegative.

The V call is TRBV2, the J call TRBJ1-4; 7 positions match TRBD1. Germline loops: CDR1 SNHLY, CDR2 FYNNEI. V lost 4 bases to trimming and J lost 8 bases; unmatched junction nucleotides: 4. The CDR3 covers 13 residues. The CDR3 region has the DNA TGTGCCAGCAGTGCTCAGGGGGGCGAAAAACTGTTTTTT. Protein sequence: CASSAQGGEKLFF.

This clone was picked up a small number of times. The chain combines TRBV5-4 with TRBJ2-7, with 8 bases that match TRBD2. The CDR3 totals 15 residues. Germline assignment: CDR1 SGHNT and CDR2 YYREEE (reference sequence). Trimming at V came to 2 bases and at J to 3 bases, leaving 7 bases not matched to a gene. The CDR3 loop reads CASSFQSSGSYEQYF. Written as DNA, the CDR3 is TGTGCCAGCAGCTTTCAGTCGAGCGGGAGCTACGAGCAGTACTTC.

CDR3 protein: CAISESPGSNTEAFF. The CDR3 nucleotides read TGTGCCATCAGTGAGTCTCCAGGGTCGAACACTGAAGCTTTCTTT. V and J are TRBV10-3 and TRBJ1-1; D possibly corresponds to TRBD1 (5 bases). Trimming removed 0 bases at V and 1 base at J, with 9 bases between. The germline V gene has CDR1 ENHRY and CDR2 SYGVKD. The CDR3 sequence is 15 residues long.

The chain uses TRBV5-5 and TRBJ2-7, with 7 bases aligning to TRBD1. Germline CDR1 reads SGHKS; CDR2 reads YYEKEE (reference sequence). This CDR3 spans 15 amino acids. V lost 0 bases, J lost 0 bases, and 3 bases stayed unmatched. CDR3 amino acids: CASSLAGGSSYEQYF. DNA of the CDR3: TGTGCCAGCAGCTTGGCAGGGGGAAGCTCCTACGAGCAGTACTTC.

The chain employs TRBV11-2 and TRBJ2-3, with a weak D call TRBD2 (6 bases). The CDR3 is 18 residues long. The germline V gene has CDR1 SGHAT and CDR2 FQNNGV. V was trimmed by 5 bases and J by 0 bases, leaving 21 bases between them. The CDR3 loop is CASSVGGWPGPSTDTQYF. CDR3 bases: TGTGCCAGCAGCGTTGGGGGGTGGCCGGGACCAAGCACAGATACGCAGTATTTT. Complete variable domain (other parts from reference TRBV11-2 and TRBJ2-3): EAGVAQSPRYKIIEKRQSVAFWCNPISGHATLYWYQQILGQGPKLLIQFQNNGVVDDSQLPKDRFSAERLKGVDSTLKIQPAKLEDSAVYLCASSVGGWPGPSTDTQYFGPGTRLTVL.

In this sample, this clone turned up once. The V gene is TRBV6-5, the J gene TRBJ2-7; 11 nucleotides align to TRBD1. This CDR3 region has 15 residues. J was trimmed by 4 bases and V by 2 bases; bases with no gene match: 4. Germline values: CDR1 MNHEY, CDR2 SVGAGI. CDR3 DNA sequence: TGTGCCAGCAGTTACGTGGGACAGGGGGGATACGAGCAGTACTTC. Translated, it gives CASSYVGQGGYEQYF.

The J gene is TRBJ1-4, the V gene TRBV9; D is ambiguous. CDR3 length: 17 amino acids. Looked up from germline, CDR1 is SGDLS and CDR2 is YYNGEE. V lost 0 bases to trimming and J lost 2 bases, with 14 bases between them. The CDR3 DNA sequence: TGTGCCAGCAGCGTAGGAGGTGCTAGTATTACTAATGAAAAACTGTTTTTT. This sequence encodes CASSVGGASITNEKLFF.

The chain joins TRBV28 to TRBJ1-1; D might be TRBD1 (5 bases). Per the germline V gene, CDR1 is MDHEN and CDR2 is SYDVKM. CDR3 length equals 15 residues. The germline V and J ends were trimmed by 5 bases and 5 bases, with 18 bases remaining between them. The CDR3 loop reads CASSLRGGIGTEAFF. The CDR3 DNA reads as TGTGCCAGCAGTCTCCGGGGGGGGATTGGGACTGAAGCTTTCTTT.

This clone was detected only once. V usage is TRBV28 and J usage is TRBJ2-1; tentatively, D is TRBD2 (6 bases). CDR1 and CDR2 from the germline V gene are MDHEN and SYDVKM. The length of the CDR3 is 15 residues. The V and J ends lost 5 bases and 8 bases respectively, with 19 bases between them. As DNA, the CDR3 is TGTGCCAGCAGTCTAGGGGCGGGATGGGTCGATGAGCAGTTCTTC. Translation: CASSLGAGWVDEQFF.

The chain joins TRBV5-1 to TRBJ2-1; 8 bases line up with TRBD1. Germline V lookup: CDR1 SGHRS, CDR2 YFSETQ. This CDR3 is 16 amino acids long. J lost 7 bases, V lost 0 bases, and 9 bases had no gene match. The CDR3 is CASSLVGQGRLNEQFF. In DNA form, the CDR3 reads TGCGCCAGCAGCTTGGTCGGACAGGGCCGCTTAAATGAGCAGTTCTTC. Supplemented by reference TRBV5-1 and TRBJ2-1, the full variable domain reads KAGVTQTPRYLIKTRGQQVTLSCSPISGHRSVSWYQQTPGQGLQFLFEYFSETQRNKGNFPGRFSGRQFSNSRSEMNVSTLELGDSALYLCASSLVGQGRLNEQFFGPGTRLTVL.

V usage is TRBV5-1 and J usage is TRBJ2-3; no reliable D call. The CDR3 has 14 amino acids. V lost 4 bases to trimming and J lost 0 bases, with 9 bases between them. Germline V gene sequence: CDR1 SGHRS, CDR2 YFSETQ. The CDR3 spells CASSLSQSTDTQYF. The CDR3, as DNA: TGCGCCAGCAGCCTTTCCCAGAGCACAGATACGCAGTATTTT. Variable domain in full (rest from reference TRBV5-1 and TRBJ2-3): KAGVTQTPRYLIKTRGQQVTLSCSPISGHRSVSWYQQTPGQGLQFLFEYFSETQRNKGNFPGRFSGRQFSNSRSEMNVSTLELGDSALYLCASSLSQSTDTQYFGPGTRLTVL.

The chain employs TRBV4-2 and TRBJ1-5, with D tentatively TRBD1 (6 bases). Germline CDR1 reads LGHNA; CDR2 reads YNFKEQ. Trimming removed 0 bases from V and 5 bases from J, with 14 bases in between. The CDR3 runs 16 residues. CDR3 nucleotides: TGTGCCAGCAGCCAAGATCTGGGGACACTTGATCAGCCCCAGCATTTT. Its protein product is CASSQDLGTLDQPQHF.

The CDR3 sequence is CASSGGTVEETQYF. The CDR3 bases are TGCGCCAGCAGCGGAGGGACAGTTGAAGAGACCCAGTACTTC. The genes are TRBV5-1 and TRBJ2-5; D is perhaps TRBD1 (7 bases). V shed 4 bases and J shed 3 bases, with 13 bases lying between them. The V gene's germline CDR1 is SGHRS and CDR2 YFSETQ. The CDR3 spans 14 residues.

The chain couples TRBV28 to TRBJ1-2; D is unresolved. The CDR3 runs 13 residues. Germline V lookup: CDR1 MDHEN, CDR2 SYDVKM. V gave up 2 bases and J gave up 6 bases, with 10 bases separating them. CDR3 loop: CASSLGRENGYTF. The CDR3 nucleotides are TGTGCCAGCAGTTTAGGACGGGAAAATGGCTACACCTTC.

This clone was picked up one time. The chain recombines TRBV30 with TRBJ2-7, with 8 bases matching TRBD1. Trimming at V came to 4 bases and at J to 3 bases, leaving 2 bases not matched to a gene. CDR1 is GTSNPN, CDR2 SVGIG, per germline (reference sequence). The CDR3 runs 12 residues. CDR3 residues: CAWKGTGYEQYF. The CDR3 DNA reads TGTGCCTGGAAAGGGACAGGCTACGAGCAGTACTTC. Using reference TRBV30 and TRBJ2-7 for the parts outside the CDR3, the full variable domain is SQTIHQWPATLVQPVGSPLSLECTVEGTSNPNLYWYRQAAGRGLQLLFYSVGIGQISSEVPQNLSASRPQDRQFILSSKKLLLSDSGFYLCAWKGTGYEQYFGPGTRLTVT.

The rearrangement joins TRBV30 to TRBJ1-1; tentative D call: TRBD1 (6 bases). There are 14 residues in the CDR3. CDR1 and CDR2 (germline): GTSNPN, SVGIG (reference sequence). The V end lost 8 bases, the J end lost 3 bases, and 19 bases lay between the germline ends. Here the CDR3 reads CAGIWGGAYTEAFF. CDR3 coding DNA: TGTGCCGGAATTTGGGGGGGGGCGTACACTGAAGCTTTCTTT.

This clone was seen only once. CDR3: CAWRNRVDYGYTF. CDR3 DNA: TGTGCCTGGAGGAACAGGGTGGACTATGGCTACACCTTC. V is TRBV30 and J is TRBJ1-2; the D gene is possibly TRBD1 (6 bases). V shed 3 bases and J shed 3 bases, with 11 bases lying between them. The CDR3 loop spans 13 amino acids. CDR1 and CDR2 (germline): GTSNPN, SVGIG (reference sequence).

V and J are TRBV12-5 and TRBJ2-3; 15 bases agree with TRBD2. Trimming removed 7 bases from V and 2 bases from J; junction bases left unmatched: 7. The CDR3 spans 17 residues. Germline V CDR1 and CDR2: LGHNT, FRNRAP. The CDR3 reads CASELGLAGGPTDTQYF. The DNA for the CDR3 is TGTGCTAGTGAATTGGGACTAGCGGGGGGCCCCACAGATACGCAGTATTTT.